The TCR beta chain under discussion was sequenced for a study of T cell responses to AZD1222 COVID-19 vaccine. Study results and caveats: Clonal diversity was possibly underestimated; the donors were predominantly white British and more often female. Only 5 or 6 AZD1222 recipients tested seropositive at baseline. Distributed over spike, vaccine-associated CD4 TCRs predominated at 160-218 and 743-854. The study sampled repertoires only after the peak T cell response.

From germline, CDR1 is MNHEY and CDR2 SVGAGI. The CDR3 runs to 14 residues. Trimming took 4 bases from V and 6 from J; bases not matched to a gene: 6. The repertoire was sequenced with immunoSEQ multiplex PCR; TCRdb's copy has only in-frame clones and lacks some. Of about 150,000 clones in the sample, 91% are singletons; the top ten hold over 1.1%. With regard to this clone: Its antigen is still unknown.

The gene calls are TRBV6-5 and TRBJ1-2; 9 bases match TRBD1. The source material was peripheral blood, sampled on day 0 of AZD1222 vaccination. The source is an adult in good health. CDR3 nucleotide sequence: TGTGCCAGCAGTTTCGACAGGGGGTGGGATGGCTACACCTTC. This codes for CASSFDRGWDGYTF.